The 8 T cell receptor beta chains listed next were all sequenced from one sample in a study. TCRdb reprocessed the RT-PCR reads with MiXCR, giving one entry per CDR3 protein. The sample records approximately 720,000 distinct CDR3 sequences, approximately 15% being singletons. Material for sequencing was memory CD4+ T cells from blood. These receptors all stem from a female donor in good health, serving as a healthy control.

CDR3: CASSLLKDQPQHF. CDR3 nucleotide sequence: TGTGCCAGCAGCTTGCTAAAAGATCAGCCCCAGCATTTT. The chain links TRBV7-2 to TRBJ1-5, with D unclear. This CDR3 region has 13 residues. Germline loops: CDR1 SGHTA, CDR2 FQGNSA. The V end lost 3 bases, the J end lost 5 bases, and 8 bases lay between the germline ends.

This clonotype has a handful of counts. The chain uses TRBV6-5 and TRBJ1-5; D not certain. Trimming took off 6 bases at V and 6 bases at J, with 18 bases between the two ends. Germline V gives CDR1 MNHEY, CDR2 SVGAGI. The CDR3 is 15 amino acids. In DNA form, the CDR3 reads TGTGCCAGCAGCAAAGGACTCACGGGTGGTCAGCCCCAGCATTTT. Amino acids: CASSKGLTGGQPQHF.

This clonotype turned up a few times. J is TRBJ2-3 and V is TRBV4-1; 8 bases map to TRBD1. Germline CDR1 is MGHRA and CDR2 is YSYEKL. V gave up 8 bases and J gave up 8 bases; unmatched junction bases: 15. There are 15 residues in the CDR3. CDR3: CASSDDLIGQGTQYF. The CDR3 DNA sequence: TGCGCCAGCTCGGATGACCTGATCGGACAGGGTACGCAGTATTTT.

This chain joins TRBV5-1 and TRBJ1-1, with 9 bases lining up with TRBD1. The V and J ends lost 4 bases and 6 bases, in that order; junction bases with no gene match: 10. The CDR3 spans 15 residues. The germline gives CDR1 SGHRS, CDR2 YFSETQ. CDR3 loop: CASSTGDTGGAEAFF. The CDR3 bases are TGCGCCAGCAGCACCGGGGACACAGGGGGCGCTGAAGCTTTCTTT. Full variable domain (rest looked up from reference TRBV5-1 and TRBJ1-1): KAGVTQTPRYLIKTRGQQVTLSCSPISGHRSVSWYQQTPGQGLQFLFEYFSETQRNKGNFPGRFSGRQFSNSRSEMNVSTLELGDSALYLCASSTGDTGGAEAFFGQGTRLTVV.

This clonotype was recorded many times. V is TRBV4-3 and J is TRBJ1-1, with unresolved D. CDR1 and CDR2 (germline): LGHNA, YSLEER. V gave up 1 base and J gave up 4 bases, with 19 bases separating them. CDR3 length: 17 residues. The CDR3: CASSQVIGKGRGTEAFF. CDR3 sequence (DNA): TGCGCCAGCAGCCAAGTTATAGGTAAGGGTAGAGGCACTGAAGCTTTCTTT.

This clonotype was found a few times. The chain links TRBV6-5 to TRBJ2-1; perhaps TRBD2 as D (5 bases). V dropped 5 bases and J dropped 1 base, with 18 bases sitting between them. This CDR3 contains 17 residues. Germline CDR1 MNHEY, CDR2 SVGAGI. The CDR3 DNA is TGTGCCAGCAGTACCCCTCCTTCCCGGGGATCCTACAATGAGCAGTTCTTC. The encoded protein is CASSTPPSRGSYNEQFF.

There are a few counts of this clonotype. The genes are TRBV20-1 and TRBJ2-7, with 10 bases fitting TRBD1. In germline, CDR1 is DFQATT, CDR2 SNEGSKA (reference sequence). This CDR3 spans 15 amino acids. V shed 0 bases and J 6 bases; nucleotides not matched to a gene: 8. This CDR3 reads CSARDPRQGAGEQYF. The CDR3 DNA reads TGCAGTGCTAGAGACCCTCGACAGGGGGCAGGCGAGCAGTACTTC.

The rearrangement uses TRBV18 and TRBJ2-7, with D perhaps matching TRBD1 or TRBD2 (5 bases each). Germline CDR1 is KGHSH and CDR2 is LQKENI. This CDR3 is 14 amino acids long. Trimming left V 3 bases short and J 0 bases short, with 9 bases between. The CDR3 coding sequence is TGTGCCAGCTCACCGGGACCTCTCTCCTACGAGCAGTACTTC. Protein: CASSPGPLSYEQYF.